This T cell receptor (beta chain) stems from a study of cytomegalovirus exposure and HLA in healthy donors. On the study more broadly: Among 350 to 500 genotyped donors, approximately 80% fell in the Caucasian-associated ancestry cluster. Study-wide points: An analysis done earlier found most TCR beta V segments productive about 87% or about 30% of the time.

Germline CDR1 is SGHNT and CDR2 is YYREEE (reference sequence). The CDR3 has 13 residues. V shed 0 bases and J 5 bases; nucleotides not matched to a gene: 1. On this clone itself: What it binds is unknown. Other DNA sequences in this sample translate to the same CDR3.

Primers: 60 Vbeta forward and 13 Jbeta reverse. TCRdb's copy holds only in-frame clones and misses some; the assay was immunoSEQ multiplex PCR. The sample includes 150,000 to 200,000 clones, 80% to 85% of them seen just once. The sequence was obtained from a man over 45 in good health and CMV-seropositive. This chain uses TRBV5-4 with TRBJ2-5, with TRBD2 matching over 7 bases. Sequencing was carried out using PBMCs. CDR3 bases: TGTGCCAGCAGCTTGGGGCGGGGGGAGACCCAGTACTTC. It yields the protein CASSLGRGETQYF.